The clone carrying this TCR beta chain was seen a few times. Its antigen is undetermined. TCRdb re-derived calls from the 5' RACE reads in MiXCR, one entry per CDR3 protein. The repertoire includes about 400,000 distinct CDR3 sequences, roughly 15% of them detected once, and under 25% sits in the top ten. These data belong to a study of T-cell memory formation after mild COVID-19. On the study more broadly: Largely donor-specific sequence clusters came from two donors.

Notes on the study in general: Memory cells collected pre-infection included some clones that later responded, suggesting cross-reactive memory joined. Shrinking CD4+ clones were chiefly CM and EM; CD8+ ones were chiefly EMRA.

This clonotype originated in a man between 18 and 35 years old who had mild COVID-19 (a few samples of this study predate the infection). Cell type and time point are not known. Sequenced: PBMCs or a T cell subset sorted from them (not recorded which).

CDR3 residues: CSARSASPLHF. DNA of the CDR3: TGCAGTGCCAGGTCGGCTTCACCCCTCCACTTT. The gene calls are TRBV20-1 and TRBJ1-6, with D unresolved. Trimming removed 6 bases at V and 9 bases at J, with 9 bases between. This CDR3 region has 11 residues. Germline lookup yields CDR1 DFQATT and CDR2 SNEGSKA (reference sequence).